This TCR beta chain comes out of a study of blood T cell repertoires in COVID-19. The overall study: In each case, the material was cDNA or gDNA derived from T cells, B-cell-depleted T cells, or PBMCs.

The CDR3 extends over 14 amino acids. Trimming removed 3 bases at V and 6 bases at J, with 14 bases between. The V gene's germline CDR1 is LNHDA and CDR2 SQIVND (reference sequence). Some clones are missing from TCRdb's copy, which holds only in-frame ones; the method was immunoSEQ multiplex PCR. The data contain about 370,000 clones, roughly 90% of them singletons. The Seattle patients, enrolled during active infection, were followed longitudinally. The receptor was derived from a woman aged 25 to 39 with COVID-19, enrolled during active disease. Sequencing was carried out using peripheral blood. The rearrangement joins TRBV19 to TRBJ1-2, with a tentative D call TRBD1 (6 bases). For the CDR3, the DNA is TGTGCCAGTAGTATCCGGGGGGGCTGGGATGGCTACACCTTC. Amino acids: CASSIRGGWDGYTF.